This T cell receptor (beta chain) emerged from a study of blood T cell repertoires in COVID-19. Libraries were prepared by immunoSEQ multiplex PCR; TCRdb keeps only in-frame clonotypes and omits some of them. The sample has roughly 140,000 clones, 80% to 90% seen once. This CDR3 has 16 residues. Losses at the gene ends were 0 bases for V and 5 bases for J; bases not matched to a gene: 10. Germline V gene sequence: CDR1 SGHRS, CDR2 YFSETQ. The V gene is TRBV5-1, the J gene TRBJ2-5, with TRBD1 identical over 7 bases. The sequenced material came from peripheral blood. The clonotype comes from a man aged 55-75 years with active or convalescent COVID-19. The CDR3 loop reads CASSLAPSGGVETQYF. The DNA for the CDR3 is TGCGCCAGCAGCTTGGCCCCTTCAGGGGGAGTGGAGACCCAGTACTTC.